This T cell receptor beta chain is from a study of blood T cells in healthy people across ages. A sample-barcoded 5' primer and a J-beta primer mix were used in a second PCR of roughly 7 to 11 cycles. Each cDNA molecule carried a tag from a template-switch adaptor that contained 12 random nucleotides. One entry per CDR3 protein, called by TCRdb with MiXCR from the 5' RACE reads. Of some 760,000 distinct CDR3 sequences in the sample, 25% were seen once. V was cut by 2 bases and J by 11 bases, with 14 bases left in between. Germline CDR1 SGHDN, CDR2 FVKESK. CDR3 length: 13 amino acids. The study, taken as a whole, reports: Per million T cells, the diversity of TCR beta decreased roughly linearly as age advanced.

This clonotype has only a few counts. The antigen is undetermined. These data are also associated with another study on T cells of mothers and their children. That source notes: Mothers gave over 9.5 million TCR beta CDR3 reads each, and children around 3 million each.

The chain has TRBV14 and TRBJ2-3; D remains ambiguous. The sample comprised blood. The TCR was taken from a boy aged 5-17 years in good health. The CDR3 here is CASSQTLPFRQYF. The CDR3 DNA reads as TGTGCCAGCAGCCAAACACTGCCCTTTAGGCAGTATTTT.